Shown below are 23 T cell receptor beta chains from a single sample sequenced in a study of blood T cell repertoires in COVID-19. Repertoires were generated with immunoSEQ multiplex PCR, while TCRdb's copy carries only in-frame clones and drops some. Of about 60,000 clones listed, 60% to 80% are singletons. Input material: peripheral blood. These TCRs come from a man older than 75 with acute or convalescent COVID-19.

The chain uses TRBV29-1 and TRBJ1-2, with D hard to call. V lost 2 bases and J lost 3, with 10 bases in between. This CDR3 is 13 amino acids long. CDR1 SQVTM and CDR2 ANQGSEA come from the germline V gene. The CDR3, as DNA: TGCAGCGTTGAAATACAGCAAGACTATGGCTACACCTTC. Its translation: CSVEIQQDYGYTF.

This chain links TRBV5-1 with TRBJ1-5; D possibly corresponds to TRBD1 (6 bases). The CDR3 covers 15 residues. CDR1 is SGHRS, CDR2 YFSETQ, per germline. V lost 2 bases and J lost 5, with 14 bases in between. The CDR3 DNA reads TGCGCCAGCAGCTTAGACGGACAGAGCTATCAGCCCCAGCATTTT. Translating gives CASSLDGQSYQPQHF.

The chain joins TRBV27 to TRBJ2-5, with 7 bases that match TRBD2. The CDR3 spans 16 residues. J was trimmed by 4 bases and V by 3 bases; bases with no gene match: 11. CDR1 is MNHEY, CDR2 SMNVEV, per germline (reference sequence). In DNA form, the CDR3 reads TGTGCCAGCAGTTTCTCTAGCGGTGTACCGGGAGAGACCCAGTACTTC. This encodes CASSFSSGVPGETQYF.

In its sample, this clone was seen once. The V and J genes are TRBV11-3 and TRBJ1-6; 7 nucleotides match TRBD1. The germline V gene has CDR1 SGHNT and CDR2 YENEEA. The V segment lost 6 bases and the J segment 7 bases; nucleotides outside the gene matches: 9. CDR3 size: 15 residues. The CDR3 loop is CASSFSGTENSPLHF. The CDR3 coding sequence is TGTGCCAGCAGTTTCTCCGGGACAGAGAATTCACCCCTCCACTTT.

This chain joins TRBV15 and TRBJ1-1; D is ambiguous. This CDR3 region has 16 residues. Trimming cost V 0 bases and J 4 bases, with 15 bases left between them. Germline values: CDR1 LNHNV, CDR2 YYDKDF (reference sequence). CDR3 bases: TGTGCCACCAGCAGAGATGCTGCCCGGGGAGGCACTGAAGCTTTCTTT. Translation gives CATSRDAARGGTEAFF.

The chain employs TRBV6-5 and TRBJ2-7; TRBD1 matches 9 bases. V dropped 2 bases and J dropped 5; count of bases not matched to a gene: 4. The CDR3 consists of 14 residues. Germline V gene lookup returns CDR1 MNHEY and CDR2 SVGAGI. The CDR3 DNA reads as TGTGCCAGCAGTTACGGGACAGGGACCGACGAGCAGTACTTC. This encodes CASSYGTGTDEQYF.

This rearrangement joins TRBV7-2 to TRBJ1-2, with 9 bases lining up with TRBD1. V lost 5 bases, J lost 4 bases, and 11 bases stayed unmatched. The germline V gene has CDR1 SGHTA and CDR2 FQGNSA. The CDR3 length is 16 residues. The CDR3 reads CASSKGGTGHLYGYTF. The CDR3 coding sequence is TGTGCCAGCAGCAAGGGTGGGACAGGGCACCTCTATGGCTACACCTTC.

The chain couples TRBV25-1 to TRBJ1-1, with 12 bases lining up with TRBD1. The length of the CDR3 is 16 residues. Germline V gene lookup returns CDR1 MGHDK and CDR2 SYGVNS. V shed 4 bases and J 1 base; nucleotides not matched to a gene: 4. In nucleotides, the CDR3 is TGTGCCAGCAGTGGGGACAGGGGGCTTGGGAACACTGAAGCTTTCTTT. Translation: CASSGDRGLGNTEAFF.

The rearrangement links TRBV7-6 to TRBJ2-7, with D perhaps matching TRBD2 (6 bases). With 1 base removed from V and 2 bases from J, the gap between germline ends came to 12 bases. From germline, CDR1 is SGHVS and CDR2 FNYEAQ. The CDR3 extends over 15 amino acids. CDR3 amino acids: CASSLGAGRTYEQYF. The CDR3 nucleotides read TGTGCCAGCAGCTTAGGGGCGGGGAGGACCTACGAGCAGTACTTC.

V gene TRBV10-1 combines with J gene TRBJ2-3; TRBD1 agrees at 7 bases. The CDR3 has 15 residues. The germline CDR1 and CDR2 sequences are WNHNN and SYGVQD (reference sequence). J lost 2 bases, V lost 4 bases, and 6 bases had no gene match. The CDR3 DNA sequence: TGCGCCAGCAGTGGGGGGACAGACCTCACAGATACGCAGTATTTT. Translated, it gives CASSGGTDLTDTQYF.

V gene TRBV5-4 combines with J gene TRBJ2-5; TRBD2 matches 11 bases. V shed 4 bases and J 5 bases; nucleotides not matched to a gene: 7. CDR1 and CDR2 from the germline V gene are SGHNT and YYREEE (reference sequence). The CDR3 is 15 residues long. The CDR3: CASSRTSGSLETQYF. CDR3 nucleotide sequence: TGTGCCAGCAGCCGGACTAGCGGGTCCTTGGAGACCCAGTACTTC.

J is TRBJ2-1 and V is TRBV3-1 (or the pseudogene TRBV3-2), with 14 bases aligning to TRBD2. Per the germline V gene, CDR1 is LGHDT and CDR2 is YNNKEL (reference sequence). This CDR3 has 15 amino acids. Losses at the gene ends were 4 bases for V and 7 bases for J; bases not matched to a gene: 3. This chain's CDR3 is CASSPGLAGANEQFF. CDR3 nucleotides: TGTGCCAGCAGCCCGGGACTAGCGGGAGCTAATGAGCAGTTCTTC.

This chain uses TRBV11-2 with TRBJ1-2; 7 nucleotides align to TRBD1. From germline, CDR1 is SGHAT and CDR2 FQNNGV. This CDR3 has 15 residues. Trimming at V came to 5 bases and at J to 4 bases, leaving 10 bases not matched to a gene. The CDR3 sequence: CASSGSRQGGYGYTF. CDR3 coding DNA: TGTGCCAGCAGCGGTAGCCGACAGGGAGGCTATGGCTACACCTTC.

The J gene is TRBJ1-1, the V gene TRBV6-5, with 10 bases lining up with TRBD1. The length of the CDR3 is 15 residues. The V gene end was trimmed by 4 bases and the J gene end by 6 bases; junction bases not matched to a gene: 8. Germline V gene sequence: CDR1 MNHEY, CDR2 SVGAGI. CDR3: CASSFFTGTGAEAFF. The CDR3 region has the DNA TGTGCCAGCAGTTTTTTTACCGGGACAGGGGCTGAAGCTTTCTTT.

The chain carries TRBV3-1 (or the pseudogene TRBV3-2) and TRBJ1-5; weak D call: TRBD1 (6 bases). The CDR3 is made up of 14 amino acids. V was trimmed by 8 bases and J by 4 bases, leaving 15 bases between them. Germline V gene lookup returns CDR1 LGHDT and CDR2 YNNKEL (reference sequence). Here the CDR3 DNA reads TGTGCCAGCGCTTTCGGGGGGCGTAATCAGCCCCAGCATTTT. It specifies CASAFGGRNQPQHF.

The chain joins TRBV6-5 to TRBJ1-1; no clear D. Germline V gene data show CDR1 as MNHEY and CDR2 as SVGAGI. The CDR3 runs 12 residues. Trimming took 5 bases from V and 7 from J, leaving 11 bases between them. CDR3 loop: CASSPTLGEAFF. The CDR3 coding sequence is TGTGCCAGCAGTCCGACACTGGGTGAAGCTTTCTTT.

J is TRBJ1-1 and V is TRBV5-6, with D perhaps TRBD1 (6 bases). V lost 4 bases, J lost 4 bases, and 8 bases lay in between. Germline lookup yields CDR1 SGHDT and CDR2 YYEEEE. The CDR3 has 12 residues. The CDR3 DNA follows: TGTGCCAGCAGCGAAGGGGGCACTGAAGCTTTCTTT. Its protein is CASSEGGTEAFF. Filled out from reference TRBV5-6 and TRBJ1-1, the complete variable domain reads DAGVTQSPTHLIKTRGQQVTLRCSPKSGHDTVSWYQQALGQGPQFIFQYYEEEERQRGNFPDRFSGHQFPNYSSELNVNALLLGDSALYLCASSEGGTEAFFGQGTRLTVV.

J is TRBJ2-3 and V is TRBV9; 12 nucleotides agree with TRBD1. Germline lookup yields CDR1 SGDLS and CDR2 YYNGEE. V was pared by 0 bases and J by 6 bases, with 5 bases of the junction left unmatched. The CDR3 consists of 16 residues. The CDR3 bases are TGTGCCAGCAGCGTAGCAGGGGGACAGGGGGCGGATACGCAGTATTTT. Translation gives CASSVAGGQGADTQYF.

The V gene is TRBV28, the J gene TRBJ2-1; TRBD2 aligns across 13 bases. Germline assignment: CDR1 MDHEN and CDR2 SYDVKM. The CDR3 loop spans 14 amino acids. V lost 8 bases and J lost 9; bases outside the gene matches: 7. In DNA form, the CDR3 reads TGTGCCAGCCAGGGGACTAGCGGGATGGGTGAGCAGTTCTTC. It encodes CASQGTSGMGEQFF.

The sample holds many counts of this clone. The chain has TRBV5-4 and TRBJ2-7; 8 nucleotides agree with TRBD2. In germline, CDR1 is SGHNT, CDR2 YYREEE (reference sequence). This CDR3 region has 13 residues. The junction had 2 bases not matched to a gene; V was cut back by 0 bases and J by 6 bases. The CDR3 nucleotides are TGTGCCAGCAGCTTGGGCCTAGCGGGCGAGCAGTACTTC. It yields the protein CASSLGLAGEQYF.

The rearrangement links TRBV6-5 to TRBJ2-1; tentatively, D is TRBD1 (5 bases). The V and J ends lost 6 bases and 1 base respectively, with 13 bases between them. This CDR3 is built from 15 residues. The germline V gene has CDR1 MNHEY and CDR2 SVGAGI. CDR3 sequence: CASRRTYLSYNEQFF. CDR3 nucleotide sequence: TGTGCCAGCAGGAGGACATACTTATCCTACAATGAGCAGTTCTTC.

The chain recombines TRBV6-5 with TRBJ2-5; TRBD1 matches at 8 bases. Per the germline V gene, CDR1 is MNHEY and CDR2 is SVGAGI. This CDR3 has 14 residues. V shed 5 bases and J 5 bases; nucleotides not matched to a gene: 7. In nucleotides, the CDR3 is TGTGCCAGCAGTCGACAGGGGAGTTGGGAGACCCAGTACTTC. As protein: CASSRQGSWETQYF.

The gene calls are TRBV7-9 and TRBJ1-2; D may be TRBD1 (6 bases). Between the trimmed V and J ends, which lost 4 bases and 3 bases, there was a span of 12 bases. This CDR3 is 14 amino acids long. Germline-derived CDR1 and CDR2 are SEHNR and FQNEAQ (reference sequence). The DNA of the CDR3 is TGTGCCAGCAGCTCAGGGGATGGCGACTATGGCTACACCTTC. This gives the protein CASSSGDGDYGYTF.